These 10 T cell receptor beta chains were sequenced from one sample in a study of blood T cell repertoires in COVID-19. Clones were sequenced by immunoSEQ multiplex PCR, and TCRdb holds only the in-frame ones, with some missing. The sample contains 80,000 to 100,000 clones, 81% of which appear only once. Specimen: peripheral blood. These receptors were obtained from a man in his fifties or sixties with acute or convalescent COVID-19.

The rearrangement uses TRBV7-2 and TRBJ1-1; TRBD1 is a possible D gene (5 bases). The CDR3 consists of 15 residues. Germline CDR1 reads SGHTA; CDR2 reads FQGNSA. V was clipped by 1 base and J by 1 base, with 10 bases between them. CDR3 sequence (DNA): TGTGCCAGCAGCTTAGGCGACAGATCGAACACTGAAGCTTTCTTT. It specifies CASSLGDRSNTEAFF.

The chain uses TRBV7-9 and TRBJ2-1, with 9 bases fitting TRBD2. This CDR3 region has 14 residues. The germline V gene has CDR1 SEHNR and CDR2 FQNEAQ (reference sequence). Trimming at V came to 3 bases and at J to 10 bases, leaving 7 bases not matched to a gene. The DNA for the CDR3 is TGTGCCAGCAGCTTTAGCGGGAGTTCGGCGGAGCAGTTCTTC. Its protein product is CASSFSGSSAEQFF.

This chain connects TRBV10-2 to TRBJ2-5; D remains ambiguous. The CDR3 is made up of 12 amino acids. Trimming took off 2 bases at V and 5 bases at J, with 6 bases between the two ends. Germline assignment: CDR1 WSHSY and CDR2 SAAADI. CDR3 loop: CASSEVSETQYF. The CDR3 nucleotides read TGCGCCAGCAGTGAGGTTTCGGAGACCCAGTACTTC.

This chain connects TRBV19 to TRBJ2-7; 7 bases match TRBD1. The germline V gene has CDR1 LNHDA and CDR2 SQIVND (reference sequence). The V and J ends lost 5 bases and 0 bases, in that order; junction bases with no gene match: 7. The CDR3 contains 15 residues. The CDR3 here is CASSDRALGSYEQYF. The CDR3 DNA reads as TGTGCCAGTAGTGACAGGGCCCTGGGCTCCTACGAGCAGTACTTC.

DNA for the CDR3: TGTGCCAGCAGCTTGTCCCCCATAGTCCCTGGCTACACCTTC. Amino acids: CASSLSPIVPGYTF. The rearrangement joins TRBV7-9 to TRBJ1-2; D remains ambiguous. From germline, CDR1 is SEHNR and CDR2 FQNEAQ (reference sequence). This CDR3 has 14 residues. Trimming shortened V by 3 bases and J by 7 bases, and 15 bases separated the two germline ends.

The chain uses TRBV12-3 or TRBV12-4 and TRBJ1-1; 8 nucleotides align to TRBD1. This CDR3 comprises 13 residues. J gave up 11 bases and V 6 bases, and 11 bases lay outside the gene matches. As DNA, the CDR3 is TGTGCCAGCAGACTCGGACAGGGATTCGGCGCTTTCTTT. Amino acid sequence: CASRLGQGFGAFF.

This clone has a handful of counts. This chain uses TRBV19 with TRBJ2-7, with TRBD1 identical over 9 bases. The CDR3 totals 13 residues. Germline values: CDR1 LNHDA, CDR2 SQIVND (reference sequence). Trimming took 9 bases from V and 4 from J; bases not matched to a gene: 7. CDR3 nucleotide sequence: TGTGCCAGCCTAGGACAGGGGAGGTACGAGCAGTACTTC. Its translation is CASLGQGRYEQYF.

The CDR3 DNA sequence: TGTGCCAGCAGTTATGCTCAGGGGGCGGTTGGCTACACCTTC. This gives the protein CASSYAQGAVGYTF. V usage is TRBV6-6 and J usage is TRBJ1-2, with TRBD1 matching 8 bases. There are 14 residues in the CDR3. Looked up from germline, CDR1 is MNHNY and CDR2 is SVGAGI (reference sequence). The ends lost 3 bases at V and 7 bases at J; junction bases unmatched: 7.

The chain uses TRBV5-3 and TRBJ2-2; D remains unclear. TRBV5-3 is designated an ORF whose function remains uncertain. The V and J ends lost 0 bases and 0 bases respectively, with 9 bases between them. This CDR3 region has 16 residues. This CDR3 reads CARSLAMAPNTGELFF. The CDR3 region has the DNA TGTGCCAGAAGCTTGGCCATGGCACCGAACACCGGGGAGCTGTTTTTT.

The chain combines TRBV2 with TRBJ2-3; 11 bases agree with TRBD2. With V trimmed by 6 bases and J by 4 bases, 3 bases remained unmatched. The CDR3 covers 14 residues. Per the germline V gene, CDR1 is SNHLY and CDR2 is FYNNEI. The CDR3 spells CASRLAGAPDTQYF. The DNA for the CDR3 is TGTGCCAGCAGACTAGCGGGAGCTCCAGATACGCAGTATTTT.